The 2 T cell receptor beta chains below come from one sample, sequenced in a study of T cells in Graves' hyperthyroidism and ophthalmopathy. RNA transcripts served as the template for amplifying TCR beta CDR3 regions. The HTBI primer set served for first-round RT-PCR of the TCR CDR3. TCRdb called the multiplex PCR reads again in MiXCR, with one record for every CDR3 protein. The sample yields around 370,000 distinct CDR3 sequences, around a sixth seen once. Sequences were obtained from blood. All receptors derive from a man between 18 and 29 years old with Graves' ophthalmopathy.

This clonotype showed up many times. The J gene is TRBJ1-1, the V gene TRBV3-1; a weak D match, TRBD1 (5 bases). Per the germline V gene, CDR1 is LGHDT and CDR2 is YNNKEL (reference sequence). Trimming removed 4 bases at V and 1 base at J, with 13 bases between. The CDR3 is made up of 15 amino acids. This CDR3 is CASSLLSTGNTEAFF. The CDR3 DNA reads TGTGCCAGCAGCCTCCTATCTACAGGGAACACTGAAGCTTTCTTT.

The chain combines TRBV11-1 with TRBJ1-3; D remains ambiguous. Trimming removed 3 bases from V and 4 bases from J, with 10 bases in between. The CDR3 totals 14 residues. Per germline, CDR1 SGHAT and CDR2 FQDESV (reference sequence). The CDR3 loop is CASSFGGEGNTIYF. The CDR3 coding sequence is TGTGCCAGCAGCTTCGGCGGGGAAGGAAACACCATATATTTT.